This T cell receptor (beta chain) was profiled in a study of vaccination effects on CD4 cells after COVID-19. The repertoire was sequenced with immunoSEQ multiplex PCR; TCRdb's copy has only in-frame clones and lacks some. The repertoire includes roughly 36,000 clones, about four fifths of them detected once, and around 2.9% sits in the top ten. Points from the study as a whole: By a late point after vaccination, infection- and vaccine-induced clones had shrunk markedly through clonal contraction.

The CDR3 runs 15 residues. Germline V lookup: CDR1 SGDLS, CDR2 YYNGEE. V trimming: 6 bases; J trimming: 7 bases; junction bases outside the gene matches: 11. Culture proceeded for nine to eleven days, and CD4+ T cells were then isolated. For this clone: Its antigen is still unknown.

This specimen consisted of CD4+ T cells from PBMCs cultured without peptide, obtained before COVID-19 vaccination. The TCR sequence derives from a human donor who received a COVID-19 vaccine. The rearrangement uses TRBV9 and TRBJ2-1; 9 bases match TRBD1. CDR3 sequence reads: CASNNGTGRANEQFF. The CDR3 DNA sequence: TGTGCCAGCAACAATGGGACAGGGAGGGCGAATGAGCAGTTCTTC.